This TCR beta chain was sequenced during a study of regulatory T cells in long-lasting Graves disease (dated by TCRdb to about 2021). About the study as a whole: Antithyroid drugs had been taken for less than 3 months by newly diagnosed Graves' disease patients. Patients with persistent Graves' disease were compared with patients with newly diagnosed Graves' disease using TCR sequencing and RNA sequencing of peripheral blood. The study took place in China and was registered as a clinical trial. A total of roughly 35 samples underwent TCR sequencing, from about 13 patients with persistent Graves' disease and some 20 patients with newly diagnosed Graves' disease.

Study-wide conclusions, independent of this receptor: Because the primary lesion, thyroid tissue, could not be accessed, the study looked at peripheral blood alone. The authors acknowledged the small sample size as a limitation that may reduce accuracy. Persistent patients shared more public clonotypes among themselves (fewer than 3,000) than newly diagnosed patients did (roughly 910). Compared with newly diagnosed patients, persistent Graves' disease patients had lower TCR Shannon entropy and fewer highly expanded clones, which suggests clonal expansion. Sequencing and analysis were limited to the TCR beta chain. Preferential use of TRBV28, TRBJ1-2 and TRBJ2-5 was observed in persistent disease, whereas TRBV20-1 and TRBJ2-1 were favored in newly diagnosed disease.

Taken with the paper, the label for time point translates to: newly diagnosed GD, antithyroid drugs for less than 3 months. For both TCR sequencing and RNA sequencing, RNA was extracted from PBMCs using TRIzol. Graves' disease was diagnosed according to American Thyroid Association guidelines. The patients came from an endocrinology department in Xi'an, China. Each patient gave about 10 milliliters of peripheral blood, collected in an EDTA anticoagulant tube. Ficoll Paque Plus density gradient separation was used to isolate PBMCs, and no further T cell sorting was performed. An Agilent 2100 Bioanalyzer and agarose gel were used to check RNA quality, while a NanoDrop 2000 measured RNA concentration. The method behind the library was multiplex PCR. These reads were obtained on an Illumina HiSeq 4000. To build TCR beta libraries, CDR3 regions were amplified by Arm-PCR using iRepertoire HTBI primers. Gel purification was performed on PCR products prior to sequencing. The original methods were these. Gene usage analysis of CDR3 amino acid clonotypes relied on the approximately 60 TRBV and 13 to 15 TRBJ segments identified across samples. COPE and FqMerger were used to merge the filtered high-quality paired reads into contigs. BLAST was used to align contigs to the IMGT TRBV, TRBD and TRBJ reference genes, and CDR3 was defined following IMGT. Any clonotype with a frequency above 0.1% was counted as a highly expanded clone. Shannon entropy served as the measure of repertoire diversity, while the Gini coefficient captured V-J evenness. Public clonotypes were defined as clonotypes shared by more than one individual. Starting from the raw public reads, TCRdb applied fastp trimming at Q25, assembled clones with MiXCR and retained in-frame beta chains. Every entry covers one CDR3 protein and lists the most common genes and DNA from its rows. TCRdb, rather than the study authors, made the V and J calls. The sample has around 250,000 distinct CDR3 sequences on record, 15% to 20% of them singletons. About 14% of the sample comes from the top ten.

The CDR3 has 15 amino acids, counting the end cysteine and phenylalanine. Just the 45-base CDR3 DNA is kept, in frame starting at base 1. V is reduced by 0 bases and J by 2 bases, leaving a spacing of 10 bases between them. Per the germline V gene (reference sequence), LGHDT is the CDR1 and YNNKEL is the CDR2. In this sample, this clonotype turned up many times. It lacks a known antigen. No base quality information exists; no much larger clone differs at one position. The same specimen was also included in a second study, on T cells in Graves' hyperthyroidism and ophthalmopathy. According to the second study: Stable Graves' hyperthyroidism was defined as the absence of progression to ophthalmopathy over 18 months of follow-up. Hyperthyroidism patients were newly diagnosed, had a disease duration of under 2 months, and were aged 18 to 65 years. The study excluded patients with uncontrolled infections, other autoimmune diseases, pregnancy or lactation. Clinical symptoms, serum thyroxine and TRAb, thyroid ultrasound, and orbital computed tomography formed the basis for the diagnoses. The TCR CDR3 was subjected to a first round of RT-PCR using the HTBI primer set and the Qiagen OneStep RT-PCR kit. Most expanded thyroid clonotypes (frequency above 0.001) were also detected in blood, suggesting blood repertoires may reflect thyroid immune responses. A model built on a 13 V-J signature distinguished ophthalmopathy from stable hyperthyroidism, reaching about 88% sensitivity and 81.08% specificity in cross-validation and 80%/75% in testing. In validation, progression to ophthalmopathy was predicted by the model with about 70% sensitivity and approximately 78% specificity, a median of approximately 6.5 months before onset. A discovery cohort of about a hundred patients, about 44 with Graves' ophthalmopathy and 57 with stable Graves' hyperthyroidism, was used to find distinguishing TCR V-J signatures. Whether ophthalmopathy could be predicted prospectively was tested in an independent validation cohort made up of roughly 20 hyperthyroidism patients plus 17 patients who later progressed to ophthalmopathy. For training and testing, the 80 to 100 patients in the discovery cohort were randomly divided in a 7:3 ratio. In six Graves' hyperthyroidism patients, the study also compared T-cell repertoires from thyroid tissue with T-cell repertoires from blood. After blood sampling, hyperthyroidism patients were treated with methimazole at a starting dose of 30 mg daily, and ophthalmopathy patients were treated with high-dose intravenous methylprednisolone. The libraries were constructed in a second round of multiplex PCR and then size-selected and purified. Paired-end sequencing of the libraries was performed with 100 bp reads on an Illumina HiSeq2000. SOAPnuke was used to process the raw data, with reads discarded if the reads contained adapters or uncalled bases, had a mean Phred below 15, or lacked an exact constant-primer or identifier match. COPE v1.2.5 was used to merge the high-quality paired reads, and each unique nucleotide sequence was defined as a clonotype. MiTCR v1.1 was used to align the clonotypes against IMGT TRBV, TRBD and TRBJ reference segments. The analysis was restricted to V-J combinations with a frequency above 0.0001, which together covered 99.2% of the repertoires. The TCS score was defined as the ratio of F50 (clonal expansion) to E x V (chaos), calculated using BLOSUM62-based TCRdist between CDR3 peptides within each V-J. Welch's t-statistics and random forest reduced around 550 V-J features to fewer than 15, which were used in a naive Bayes classifier (R e1071). Sample size was not statistically predetermined, and investigators were not blinded to group allocation. TCR Vbeta CDR3 sequencing of 135 peripheral blood samples (fewer than 45 ophthalmopathy, some 75 hyperthyroidism and roughly 17 progressor patients) is reported in the paper.

Rearrangement joined TRBV3-1 to TRBJ2-5; the D gene is possibly TRBD2, with 6 bases matching. The input for sequencing was peripheral blood mononuclear cells (PBMCs), taken at new diagnosis, from a patient treated with antithyroid drugs. This TCR was recovered from a woman aged 30 to 39 with Graves disease. Donor details come from another sample of the same person, matched by shared clones. Here the CDR3 is given as CASSQEPGVQETQYF. The DNA reads TGTGCCAGCAGCCAAGAACCGGGGGTTCAAGAGACCCAGTACTTC.